What follows is one TCR beta chain and its context. The data stem from a study of blood T cell repertoires in COVID-19. Background on the study: T cells, B-cell-depleted T cells, or PBMCs supplied cDNA or gDNA.

As originally analysed: Estimated nucleated cell counts came from reference gene primer amplification. Sequencing used immunoSEQ multiplex PCR; TCRdb keeps in-frame clones, though not all of them. V and J calls plus clone size are reproduced from that table; the DNA served to infer D and trimming. This table holds 200,000 to 250,000 clones, about 92% found once. Losses at the gene ends were 5 bases for V and 4 bases for J; bases not matched to a gene: 10. The CDR3 runs to 15 residues. Germline values: CDR1 MDHEN, CDR2 SYDVKM. Sequencing was carried out using peripheral blood. V is TRBV28 and J is TRBJ1-2; 7 bases align to TRBD1. The TCR originated in a man aged 25 to 40 with acute or convalescent COVID-19. CDR3 sequence (DNA): TGTGCCAGCAGTCGGGGGACAGCCAGCCCCTATGGCTACACCTTC. This sequence encodes CASSRGTASPYGYTF.